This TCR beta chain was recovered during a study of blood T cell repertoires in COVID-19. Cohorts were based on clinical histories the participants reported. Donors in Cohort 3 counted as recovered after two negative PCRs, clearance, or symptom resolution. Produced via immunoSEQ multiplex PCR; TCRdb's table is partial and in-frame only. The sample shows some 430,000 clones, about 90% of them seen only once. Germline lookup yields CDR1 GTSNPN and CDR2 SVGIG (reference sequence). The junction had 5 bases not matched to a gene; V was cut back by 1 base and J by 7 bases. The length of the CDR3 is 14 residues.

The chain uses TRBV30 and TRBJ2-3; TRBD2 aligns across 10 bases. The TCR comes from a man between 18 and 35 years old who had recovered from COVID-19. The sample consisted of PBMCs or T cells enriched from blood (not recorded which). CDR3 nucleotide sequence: TGTGCCTGGAGTGGGACTAGCGGACTGAATACGCAGTATTTT. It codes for CAWSGTSGLNTQYF.